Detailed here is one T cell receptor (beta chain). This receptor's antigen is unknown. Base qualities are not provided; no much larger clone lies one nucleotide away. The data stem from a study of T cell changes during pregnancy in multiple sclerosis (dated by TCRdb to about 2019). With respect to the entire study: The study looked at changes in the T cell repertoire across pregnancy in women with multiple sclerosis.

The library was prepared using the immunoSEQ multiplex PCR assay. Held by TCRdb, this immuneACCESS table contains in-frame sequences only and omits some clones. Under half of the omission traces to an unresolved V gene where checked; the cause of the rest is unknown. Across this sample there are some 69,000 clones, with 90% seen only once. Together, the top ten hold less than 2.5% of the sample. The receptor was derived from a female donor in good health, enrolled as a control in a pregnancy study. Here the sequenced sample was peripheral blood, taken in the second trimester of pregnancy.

The DNA sequence is TGTGCCAGCAGAGTACCTAGCGGGAGGGGCGGGGAGCTGTTTTTT. This gives the protein CASRVPSGRGGELFF. Recombination linked TRBV2 to TRBJ2-2, and TRBD2 matches 12 of the central bases. The CDR3 measures 15 amino acids from cysteine to phenylalanine. Left in the record is the CDR3 DNA by itself, 45 bases read in frame from the first base. Here V drops 6 bases and J drops 7 bases, and the junction holds 6 bases not matched to any gene. The germline V gene provides CDR1 SNHLY and CDR2 FYNNEI. The entire variable domain, with the stretches around the CDR3 drawn from the reference TRBV2 and TRBJ2-2 proteins, is EPEVTQTPSHQVTQMGQEVILRCVPISNHLYFYWYRQILGQKVEFLVSFYNNEISEKSEIFDDQFSVERPDGSNFTLKIRSTKLEDSAMYFCASRVPSGRGGELFFGEGSRLTVL.